A single sample is the source of the 21 T cell receptor beta chains below, sequenced in a study of cytomegalovirus exposure and HLA in healthy donors. Here immunoSEQ multiplex PCR was the method, and the copy in TCRdb shows in-frame clones only, minus some. The table has 120,000 or so clones, approximately 89% seen once. Material: PBMCs. The receptors stem from a man aged 18 to 30 in good health and CMV-seronegative.

This clone was observed once. The V and J genes are TRBV5-6 and TRBJ1-1; D is undetermined. V shed 1 base and J shed 4 bases, with 5 bases lying between them. This CDR3 comprises 12 residues. Germline V gene lookup returns CDR1 SGHDT and CDR2 YYEEEE. Here the CDR3 reads CASSLLFTEAFF. CDR3 bases: TGTGCCAGCAGCTTGCTCTTCACTGAAGCTTTCTTT.

In nucleotides, the CDR3 is TGTGCCAGCAGCGAAGGACTAGCGGTCACAGATACGCAGTATTTT. Protein product: CASSEGLAVTDTQYF. The V gene is TRBV14, the J gene TRBJ2-3; TRBD2 aligns across 10 bases. The germline V gene encodes CDR1 SGHDN and CDR2 FVKESK. This CDR3 is built from 15 residues. Germline trimming cut 5 bases from V and 2 bases from J; bases unmatched to any gene: 4.

J is TRBJ1-3 and V is TRBV18; tentative D call: TRBD1 (5 bases). Germline V lookup: CDR1 KGHSH, CDR2 LQKENI. The V and J ends lost 3 bases and 0 bases respectively, with 6 bases between them. CDR3 size: 14 residues. The DNA for the CDR3 is TGTGCCAGCTCACCGACAGACTCTGGAAACACCATATATTTT. Translation: CASSPTDSGNTIYF.

J is TRBJ2-3 and V is TRBV10-2, with D possibly TRBD1 on 5 matching bases. The CDR3 contains 11 residues. Trimming removed 7 bases from V and 4 bases from J, with 6 bases in between. Germline loops: CDR1 WSHSY, CDR2 SAAADI. Written as DNA, the CDR3 is TGCGCCAGCACAGGGCCAGATACGCAGTATTTT. It is translated as CASTGPDTQYF.

This clone was recorded only once. V usage is TRBV6-5 and J usage is TRBJ2-7, with 10 bases that match TRBD1. Germline loops: CDR1 MNHEY, CDR2 SVGAGI. The CDR3 runs to 15 residues. The junction had 8 bases not matched to a gene; V was cut back by 6 bases and J by 3 bases. The CDR3 spells CASSPDRGPIYEQYF. The CDR3 DNA sequence: TGTGCCAGCAGCCCCGACAGGGGGCCGATCTACGAGCAGTACTTC.

The chain is built from TRBV27 and TRBJ1-1; D perhaps matches TRBD1 (6 bases). The CDR3 totals 12 residues. V was trimmed by 6 bases and J by 5 bases, leaving 10 bases between them. Germline lookup yields CDR1 MNHEY and CDR2 SMNVEV (reference sequence). The CDR3 DNA is TGTGCCAGCAGACCGAGGGGGACTGAAGCTTTCTTT. As protein: CASRPRGTEAFF.

The V and J genes are TRBV5-1 and TRBJ1-1; D gene ambiguous. The CDR3 is 15 amino acids. V was shortened by 0 bases and J by 2 bases, with 11 bases between the two germline ends. CDR1 and CDR2 from the germline V gene are SGHRS and YFSETQ. CDR3 amino acids: CASSLVAATNTEAFF. CDR3 DNA: TGCGCCAGCAGCTTGGTTGCGGCTACTAACACTGAAGCTTTCTTT.

In its sample, this clone was seen once. The gene calls are TRBV10-2 and TRBJ2-1; 11 bases agree with TRBD2. The CDR3 sequence is 14 residues long. V shed 10 bases and J 4 bases; nucleotides not matched to a gene: 6. In germline, CDR1 is WSHSY, CDR2 SAAADI. CDR3 in amino acids: CATRLAGNYNEQFF. DNA of the CDR3: TGCGCCACCCGACTAGCGGGAAATTACAATGAGCAGTTCTTC.

As DNA, the CDR3 is TGCAGCGCGGACAGATACAATGAGCAGTTCTTC. It specifies CSADRYNEQFF. The chain has TRBV29-1 and TRBJ2-1, with a possible D match to TRBD1 (6 bases). CDR3 length: 11 residues. Germline CDR1 and CDR2: SQVTM and ANQGSEA. V was shortened by 7 bases and J by 4 bases, with 8 bases between the two germline ends.

This chain uses TRBV19 with TRBJ1-6; 7 nucleotides match TRBD1. Germline V lookup: CDR1 LNHDA, CDR2 SQIVND (reference sequence). The trim removed 11 bases at V and 0 bases at J, leaving 13 bases unmatched. This CDR3 region has 17 residues. The CDR3, as DNA: TGTGCCGTCTTTGAGACAGGGCTAAGCTCCTATAATTCACCCCTCCACTTT. Its translation is CAVFETGLSSYNSPLHF. Complete variable domain (other parts from reference TRBV19 and TRBJ1-6): DGGITQSPKYLFRKEGQNVTLSCEQNLNHDAMYWYRQDPGQGLRLIYYSQIVNDFQKGDIAEGYSVSREKKESFPLTVTSAQKNPTAFYLCAVFETGLSSYNSPLHFGNGTRLTVT.

This chain connects TRBV13 to TRBJ2-7; D is uncertain. V shed 4 bases and J shed 3 bases, with 10 bases lying between them. This CDR3 contains 13 residues. From germline, CDR1 is PRHDT and CDR2 FYEKMQ (reference sequence). The DNA for the CDR3 is TGTGCCAGCAGCTCCCGACTGAGCTACGAGCAGTACTTC. It codes for CASSSRLSYEQYF.

The chain is built from TRBV28 and TRBJ2-7, with TRBD1 as a possible D gene (6 bases). V was pared by 5 bases and J by 8 bases, with 19 bases between. Germline V gene sequence: CDR1 MDHEN, CDR2 SYDVKM. The CDR3 sequence is 14 residues long. CDR3 sequence: CASSPNRVKDKQYF. CDR3 bases: TGTGCCAGCAGTCCCAACAGGGTAAAAGACAAGCAGTACTTC.

The chain is built from TRBV2 and TRBJ2-7, with TRBD2 as a possible D gene (5 bases). Germline V gene lookup returns CDR1 SNHLY and CDR2 FYNNEI. The CDR3 loop spans 12 amino acids. V shed 6 bases and J shed 2 bases, with 8 bases lying between them. CDR3 sequence (DNA): TGTGCCAGCAGGACTATAACCTACGAGCAGTACTTC. It encodes CASRTITYEQYF. The complete variable domain, with remaining parts taken from reference TRBV2 and TRBJ2-7, reads EPEVTQTPSHQVTQMGQEVILRCVPISNHLYFYWYRQILGQKVEFLVSFYNNEISEKSEIFDDQFSVERPDGSNFTLKIRSTKLEDSAMYFCASRTITYEQYFGPGTRLTVT.

The CDR3 DNA is TGCGCCAGCAGCCGTCGACAGGGGAGTAGGGTAGCTTTCTTT. Translating it yields CASSRRQGSRVAFF. The chain carries TRBV5-1 and TRBJ1-1; 8 nucleotides match TRBD1. This CDR3 comprises 14 residues. V dropped 4 bases and J dropped 10; count of bases not matched to a gene: 12. Looked up from germline, CDR1 is SGHRS and CDR2 is YFSETQ.

The chain uses TRBV27 and TRBJ2-7; 7 bases match TRBD2. V was pared by 3 bases and J by 6 bases, with 17 bases of the junction left unmatched. The CDR3 has 17 residues. Germline V gene sequence: CDR1 MNHEY, CDR2 SMNVEV (reference sequence). The CDR3 bases are TGTGCCAGCAGTTTGGGATGGGTAGGTGCGGGAGTGGGCGAGCAGTACTTC. Encoded protein: CASSLGWVGAGVGEQYF.

The V gene is TRBV5-1, the J gene TRBJ2-1; D might be TRBD2 (5 bases). CDR1 SGHRS and CDR2 YFSETQ come from the germline V gene. The CDR3 totals 16 residues. V lost 0 bases, J lost 2 bases, and 12 bases lay in between. CDR3 sequence (DNA): TGCGCCAGCAGCTTGGCCATGAGGGTCCCCTACAATGAGCAGTTCTTC. This translates into CASSLAMRVPYNEQFF.

V and J are TRBV4-1 and TRBJ2-7, with 8 bases that match TRBD1. The ends lost 2 bases at V and 1 base at J; junction bases unmatched: 10. The CDR3 has 17 amino acids. Germline V lookup: CDR1 MGHRA, CDR2 YSYEKL. The CDR3 nucleotides read TGCGCCAGCAGCCAACTTCCGGACAGGGCAAAATCCTACGAGCAGTACTTC. It yields the protein CASSQLPDRAKSYEQYF.

In nucleotides, the CDR3 is TGCAGCGTTGCCAGGCCCAGCTCCTACAATGAGCAGTTCTTC. It codes for CSVARPSSYNEQFF. The chain couples TRBV29-1 to TRBJ2-1; D not resolved. V was pared by 4 bases and J by 0 bases, with 10 bases between. The CDR3 spans 14 residues. Germline loops: CDR1 SQVTM, CDR2 ANQGSEA.

V and J are TRBV5-1 and TRBJ1-1; D remains unclear. Germline V CDR1 and CDR2: SGHRS, YFSETQ. Trimming shortened V by 1 base and J by 1 base, and 11 bases separated the two germline ends. The CDR3 covers 15 residues. For the CDR3, the DNA is TGCGCCAGCAGCTTGTTTGCCGGGTCGAACACTGAAGCTTTCTTT. As protein: CASSLFAGSNTEAFF.

The gene calls are TRBV11-2 and TRBJ2-7, with D maybe TRBD2 (5 bases). V lost 1 base to trimming and J lost 8 bases, with 15 bases between them. This CDR3 is built from 14 residues. Germline V gene lookup returns CDR1 SGHAT and CDR2 FQNNGV. The CDR3 reads CASSLGAASIKQYF. The CDR3 DNA is TGTGCCAGCAGCTTAGGAGCGGCTAGCATCAAGCAGTACTTC. The full variable domain, in which reference TRBV11-2 and TRBJ2-7 provide the parts outside the CDR3, is EAGVAQSPRYKIIEKRQSVAFWCNPISGHATLYWYQQILGQGPKLLIQFQNNGVVDDSQLPKDRFSAERLKGVDSTLKIQPAKLEDSAVYLCASSLGAASIKQYFGPGTRLTVT.

This chain connects TRBV27 to TRBJ1-4, with TRBD1 matching over 9 bases. CDR3 size: 15 residues. The V gene's germline CDR1 is MNHEY and CDR2 SMNVEV (reference sequence). V shed 4 bases, J shed 4 bases, and the junction held 4 bases outside the gene matches. This CDR3 reads CASSYGTGINEKLFF. The CDR3 DNA reads TGTGCCAGCAGTTATGGGACAGGGATTAATGAAAAACTGTTTTTT.